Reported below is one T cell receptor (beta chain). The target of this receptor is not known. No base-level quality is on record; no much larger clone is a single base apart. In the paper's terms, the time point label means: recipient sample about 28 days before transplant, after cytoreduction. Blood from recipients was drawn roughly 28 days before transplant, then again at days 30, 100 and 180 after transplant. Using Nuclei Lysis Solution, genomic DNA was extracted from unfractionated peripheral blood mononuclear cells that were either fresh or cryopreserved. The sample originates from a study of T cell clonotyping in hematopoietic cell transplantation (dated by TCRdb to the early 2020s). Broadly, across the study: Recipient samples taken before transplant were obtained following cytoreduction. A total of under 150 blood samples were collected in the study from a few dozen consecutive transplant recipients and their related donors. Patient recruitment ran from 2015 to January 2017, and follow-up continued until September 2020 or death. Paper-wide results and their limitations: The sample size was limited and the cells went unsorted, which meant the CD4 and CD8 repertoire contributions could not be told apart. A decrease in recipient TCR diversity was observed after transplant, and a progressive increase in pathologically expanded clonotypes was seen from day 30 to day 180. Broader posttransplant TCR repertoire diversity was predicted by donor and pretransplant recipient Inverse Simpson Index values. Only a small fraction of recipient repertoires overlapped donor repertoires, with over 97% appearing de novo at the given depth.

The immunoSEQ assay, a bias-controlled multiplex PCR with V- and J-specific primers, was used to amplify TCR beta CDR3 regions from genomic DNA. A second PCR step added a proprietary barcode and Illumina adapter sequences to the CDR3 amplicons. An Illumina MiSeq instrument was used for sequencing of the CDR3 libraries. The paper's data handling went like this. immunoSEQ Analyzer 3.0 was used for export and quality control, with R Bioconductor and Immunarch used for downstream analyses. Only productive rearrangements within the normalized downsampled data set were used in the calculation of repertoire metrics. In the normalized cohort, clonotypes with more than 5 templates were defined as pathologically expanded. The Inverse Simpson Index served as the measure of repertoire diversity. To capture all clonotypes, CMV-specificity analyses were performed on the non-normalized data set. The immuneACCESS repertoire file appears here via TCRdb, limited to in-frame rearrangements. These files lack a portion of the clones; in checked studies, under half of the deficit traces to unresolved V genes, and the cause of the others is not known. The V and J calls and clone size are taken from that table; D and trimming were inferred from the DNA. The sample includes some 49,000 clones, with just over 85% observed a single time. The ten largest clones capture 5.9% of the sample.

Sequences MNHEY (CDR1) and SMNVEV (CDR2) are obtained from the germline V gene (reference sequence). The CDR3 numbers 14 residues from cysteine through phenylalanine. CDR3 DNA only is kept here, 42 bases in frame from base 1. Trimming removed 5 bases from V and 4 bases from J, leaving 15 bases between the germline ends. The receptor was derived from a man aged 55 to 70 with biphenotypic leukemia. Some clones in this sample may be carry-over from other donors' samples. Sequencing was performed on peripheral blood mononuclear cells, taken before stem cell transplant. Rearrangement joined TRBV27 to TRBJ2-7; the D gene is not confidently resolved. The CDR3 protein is CASSTSRRVYEQYF. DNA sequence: TGTGCCAGCAGTACCTCGAGGCGCGTGTACGAGCAGTACTTC.